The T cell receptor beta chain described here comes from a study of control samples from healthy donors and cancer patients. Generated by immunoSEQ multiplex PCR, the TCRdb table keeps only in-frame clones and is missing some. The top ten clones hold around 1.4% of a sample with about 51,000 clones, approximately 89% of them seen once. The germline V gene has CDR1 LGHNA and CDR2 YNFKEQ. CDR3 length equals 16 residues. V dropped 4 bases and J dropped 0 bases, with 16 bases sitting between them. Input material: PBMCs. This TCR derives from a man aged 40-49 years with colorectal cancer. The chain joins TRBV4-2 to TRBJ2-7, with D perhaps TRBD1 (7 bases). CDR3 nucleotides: TGTGCCAGCAGCCCCCAGGGGGGCGGGACCTCCTACGAGCAGTACTTC. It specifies CASSPQGGGTSYEQYF.